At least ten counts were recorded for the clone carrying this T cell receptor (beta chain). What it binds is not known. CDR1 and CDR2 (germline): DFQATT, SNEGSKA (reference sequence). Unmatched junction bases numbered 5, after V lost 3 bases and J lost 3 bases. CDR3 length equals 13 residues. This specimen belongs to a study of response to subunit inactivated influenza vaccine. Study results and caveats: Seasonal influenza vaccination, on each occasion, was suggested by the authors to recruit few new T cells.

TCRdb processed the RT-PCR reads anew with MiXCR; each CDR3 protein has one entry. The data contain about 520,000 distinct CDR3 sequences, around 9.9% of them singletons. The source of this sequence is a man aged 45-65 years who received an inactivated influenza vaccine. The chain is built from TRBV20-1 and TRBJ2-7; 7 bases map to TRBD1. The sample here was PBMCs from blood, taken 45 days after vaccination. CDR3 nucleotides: TGCAGTGCTAGTTCTTCAGGGGGCTACGAGCAGTACTTC. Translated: CSASSSGGYEQYF.